Listed here are 15 T cell receptor beta chains from one sample, sequenced in a study of blood T cell repertoires in COVID-19. This table comes from immunoSEQ multiplex PCR, and its TCRdb copy is limited to in-frame clones, with some not included. The sample includes about 370,000 clones, roughly 90% of them seen just once. Sequencing was carried out using PBMCs or T cells enriched from blood (not recorded which). Receptor source: a woman aged 40 to 50 who had been exposed to COVID-19.

The rearrangement joins TRBV7-2 to TRBJ2-3; no clear D gene. Germline values: CDR1 SGHTA, CDR2 FQGNSA. The CDR3 is 13 amino acids. The V gene lost 1 base and the J gene lost 4 bases, with 6 bases spanning the gap. This chain's CDR3 is CASSLGRSDTQYF. CDR3 DNA: TGTGCCAGCAGCTTAGGTCGGTCAGATACGCAGTATTTT.

The chain combines TRBV9 with TRBJ2-3, with 12 bases aligning to TRBD2. V was pared by 0 bases and J by 2 bases, with 13 bases of the junction left unmatched. CDR1 SGDLS and CDR2 YYNGEE come from the germline V gene. The CDR3 length is 20 residues. The CDR3 region has the DNA TGTGCCAGCAGCGTAGGGTTATCGAGGGGGACTAGCGGGTACACAGATACGCAGTATTTT. Its translation is CASSVGLSRGTSGYTDTQYF.

The CDR3 sequence: CASSTKDRANEQFF. The DNA for the CDR3 is TGCGCCAGCAGCACGAAGGACAGGGCCAATGAGCAGTTCTTC. The genes are TRBV5-1 and TRBJ2-1, with TRBD1 matching 8 bases. The CDR3 has 14 residues. V was pared by 4 bases and J by 6 bases, with 6 bases of the junction left unmatched. Germline-derived CDR1 and CDR2 are SGHRS and YFSETQ.

The V gene is TRBV18, the J gene TRBJ1-4; D remains unclear. The V end was cut by 6 bases, the J end by 0 bases, with 8 bases between. Germline V CDR1 and CDR2: KGHSH, LQKENI. The CDR3 contains 14 residues. The CDR3 is CASSPFATNEKLFF. The CDR3, as DNA: TGTGCCAGCTCTCCGTTCGCAACTAATGAAAAACTGTTTTTT. Full variable domain (missing parts from reference TRBV18 and TRBJ1-4): NAGVMQNPRHLVRRRGQEARLRCSPMKGHSHVYWYRQLPEEGLKFMVYLQKENIIDESGMPKERFSAEFPKEGPSILRIQQVVRGDSAAYFCASSPFATNEKLFFGSGTQLSVL.

This sequence joins TRBV5-6 and TRBJ1-2, with 7 bases matching TRBD1. Germline V gene lookup returns CDR1 SGHDT and CDR2 YYEEEE. Trimming cost V 0 bases and J 8 bases; bases outside gene matches: 7. This CDR3 is 14 amino acids long. The CDR3 spells CASSLVVRGQGYTF. In nucleotides, the CDR3 is TGTGCCAGCAGCTTGGTGGTGAGGGGGCAAGGCTACACCTTC.

CDR3 coding DNA: TGTGCCAGCAGCCCGGAACGGGACAGTAATGAAAAACTGTTTTTT. Amino acid sequence: CASSPERDSNEKLFF. The chain uses TRBV11-3 and TRBJ1-4; 7 positions agree with TRBD1. V shed 5 bases and J 4 bases; nucleotides not matched to a gene: 7. CDR3 length: 15 amino acids. Germline CDR1 and CDR2: SGHNT and YENEEA. Looking up the rest from reference TRBV11-3 and TRBJ1-4 gives the full variable domain: EAGVVQSPRYKIIEKKQPVAFWCNPISGHNTLYWYLQNLGQGPELLIRYENEEAVDDSQLPKDRFSAERLKGVDSTLKIQPAELGDSAVYLCASSPERDSNEKLFFGSGTQLSVL.

In DNA form, the CDR3 reads TGCAGCGTCAGGAGCGGAGACTTTTACGAGCAGTACTTC. Translating it yields CSVRSGDFYEQYF. V usage is TRBV29-1 and J usage is TRBJ2-7; a possible D gene is TRBD2 (5 bases). The length of the CDR3 is 13 residues. V shed 6 bases and J shed 4 bases, with 16 bases lying between them. Germline assignment: CDR1 SQVTM and CDR2 ANQGSEA.

The V call is TRBV5-1, the J call TRBJ1-5; 7 bases agree with TRBD1. Losses at the gene ends were 0 bases for V and 4 bases for J; bases not matched to a gene: 4. The CDR3 totals 15 residues. The germline V gene has CDR1 SGHRS and CDR2 YFSETQ. CDR3 region: CASSLGQGYNQPQHF. CDR3 bases: TGCGCCAGCAGCTTGGGACAGGGATATAATCAGCCCCAGCATTTT.

V gene TRBV7-2 combines with J gene TRBJ1-1; 8 bases agree with TRBD1. The CDR3 is made up of 15 amino acids. CDR1 and CDR2 from the germline V gene are SGHTA and FQGNSA. After removal of 5 bases from V and 0 bases from J, the junction contained 5 bases not matched to a gene. CDR3 bases: TGTGCCAGCAGCCCGGGGGGACAGGTGAACACTGAAGCTTTCTTT. Residues: CASSPGGQVNTEAFF.

This clone was observed once. Relative to the germline gene, one junction end is altered; a read error may explain this. The rearrangement uses TRBV7-2 and TRBJ1-4; the D gene is possibly TRBD1 (6 bases). This CDR3 region has 15 residues. CDR1 and CDR2 from the germline V gene are SGHTA and FQGNSA. The CDR3 DNA follows: TGTGCCAGCACCTTAAACAGGGTAGCTAATGAAAAACTGTTTTTT. It specifies CASTLNRVANEKLFF.

This chain joins TRBV5-1 and TRBJ2-7, with D perhaps matching TRBD1 (5 bases). CDR3 length: 18 amino acids. Trimming removed 0 bases at V and 5 bases at J, with 24 bases between. CDR1 and CDR2 from the germline V gene are SGHRS and YFSETQ. The CDR3 coding sequence is TGCGCCAGCAGCTTGGCCGTATCGTTGCGGCCAGGGTCCAACGAGCAGTACTTC. It encodes CASSLAVSLRPGSNEQYF.

This chain links TRBV25-1 with TRBJ1-6, with D uncertain. There are 16 residues in the CDR3. V lost 0 bases and J lost 8, with 14 bases in between. Germline CDR1 and CDR2: MGHDK and SYGVNS. The CDR3 nucleotides are TGTGCCAGCAGTGAATATACGAGGGTTCGGGATTCACCCCTCCACTTT. Protein sequence: CASSEYTRVRDSPLHF.

The J gene is TRBJ1-2, the V gene TRBV2, with 9 bases fitting TRBD1. V gave up 0 bases and J gave up 5 bases; unmatched junction bases: 4. CDR3 length equals 15 residues. Germline CDR1 and CDR2: SNHLY and FYNNEI. The CDR3 bases are TGTGCCAGCAGTGAAGCCGGGACAGGGAGGTATGGCTACACCTTC. The encoded protein is CASSEAGTGRYGYTF.

The V call is TRBV7-8, the J call TRBJ1-6; maybe TRBD1 (5 bases). The CDR3 is 15 amino acids. Deletions cut 3 bases from V and 2 bases from J, with 8 bases between. CDR1 SGHVS and CDR2 FQNEAQ come from the germline V gene. The CDR3: CASSFDRAYNSPLHF. In DNA form, the CDR3 reads TGTGCCAGCAGCTTCGACAGAGCCTATAATTCACCCCTCCACTTT.

The chain carries TRBV10-2 and TRBJ2-4; unclear D gene. The CDR3 has 15 amino acids. Trimming shortened V by 0 bases and J by 3 bases, and 9 bases separated the two germline ends. Germline lookup yields CDR1 WSHSY and CDR2 SAAADI. The CDR3 nucleotides are TGCGCCAGCAGTGAGTCCGGCGGCTACAAAAACATTCAGTACTTC. Encoded protein: CASSESGGYKNIQYF.